This T cell receptor beta chain was sequenced for a study of blood T cells in healthy people across ages. This clonotype was counted between two and nine times. Primers used in a second PCR of roughly 6 to 11 cycles were a sample-barcoded 5' primer and a J-beta primer mix. MiXCR, run by TCRdb on the 5' RACE reads, gives a single entry per CDR3 protein. The data show 800,000 to 950,000 distinct CDR3 sequences, around 29% seen once. This sample also belongs to another study, concerning T cells of mothers and their children.

The sequence was collected from a woman aged 40 to 49 in good health. The source material was blood.

The CDR3 bases are TGTGCCAGCAGTGACACTAGCGGGGGGTCTCTCTCCTACAATGAGCAGTTCTTC. It translates to CASSDTSGGSLSYNEQFF. This chain connects TRBV25-1 to TRBJ2-1; 12 positions agree with TRBD2. This CDR3 is 18 amino acids long. J lost 0 bases, V lost 3 bases, and 6 bases had no gene match. Germline V gene lookup returns CDR1 MGHDK and CDR2 SYGVNS.